This T cell receptor beta chain was sequenced during a study of tissue T cells after allogeneic stem cell transplantation. Findings and caveats of the study: Tissue-detected TCR repertoire was only partly captured by blood and spleen T cells. TCR repertoires tracked anatomic similarity, regardless of disease or transplant status. Shared clones across patients were few; motif clustering revealed tissue-specific shared signatures. Some tissue clones might be persisting host cells; their alloreactivity or antigen specificity was not determined.

The CDR3 spans 13 residues. From germline, CDR1 is GKSSPN and CDR2 SITVG. The V and J ends lost 0 bases and 1 base respectively, with 6 bases between them. Details on this clone: Its cognate antigen is unknown. Mouse gene names apply. The read is 1 residue too short to cover the CDR3 end, so that end is filled in from the germline J gene.

The table came from immunoSEQ multiplex PCR; TCRdb's copy has only in-frame clones and leaves some out. The sample comprises roughly 770 clones, 60% to 75% of which are singletons, and around 6.9% rests with the top ten. The V call is TRBV31, the J call TRBJ1-1; D ambiguous. The sequence was collected from a female BALB/c mouse in good health. MHC haplotype here: H2-d. Material: gut tissue. The CDR3 sequence is CAWSLTVNTEVFF. The part of the CDR3 DNA that was read is TGTGCCTGGAGTCTCACAGTAAACACAGAAGTCTTC.